Below, 17 T cell receptor beta chains from the same sample are listed, as sequenced in a study of T cell repertoires in cytomegalovirus infection. In TCRdb, the reads were re-called with MiXCR into one record per CDR3 protein. The sample has hundreds of thousands of distinct CDR3 sequences; approximately 7% are singletons. The sample taken for sequencing was PBMCs. The source of these receptors is a human donor in good health (CMV status not recorded). Some clones in this sample may be carry-over from other donors' samples.

In its sample, this clonotype was seen a few times. A read error is possible here, since a much larger clone lies one base away. The genes are TRBV5-5 and TRBJ2-3; 8 bases are a match to TRBD2. The CDR3 sequence is 15 residues long. J gave up 1 base and V 9 bases, and 10 bases lay outside the gene matches. CDR1 SGHKS and CDR2 YYEKEE come from the germline V gene (reference sequence). This CDR3 is CANSSAGARTDTQYF. For the CDR3, the DNA is TGTGCCAACAGTTCAGCGGGGGCCCGCACAGATACGCAGTATTTT. Supplemented by reference TRBV5-5 and TRBJ2-3, the full variable domain reads DAGVTQSPTHLIKTRGQQVTLRCSPISGHKSVSWYQQVLGQGPQFIFQYYEKEERGRGNFPDRFSARQFPNYSSELNVNALLLGDSALYLCANSSAGARTDTQYFGPGTRLTVL.

This clonotype was picked up many times. The chain links TRBV28 to TRBJ1-1, with a tentative D call TRBD1 (5 bases). The CDR3 sequence is 13 residues long. Trimming shortened V by 5 bases and J by 7 bases, and 14 bases separated the two germline ends. The germline V gene encodes CDR1 MDHEN and CDR2 SYDVKM. The CDR3 spells CASSKGWGNEAFF. The CDR3 bases are TGTGCCAGCAGTAAGGGTTGGGGGAATGAAGCTTTCTTT.

CDR3 coding DNA: TGTGCCAGCTGGAAAGCAGGAAGTAACACTGAAGCTTTCTTT. It is translated as CASWKAGSNTEAFF. This rearrangement joins TRBV2 to TRBJ1-1; D is ambiguous. This CDR3 has 14 residues. Germline V gives CDR1 SNHLY, CDR2 FYNNEI. The V end lost 8 bases, the J end lost 2 bases, and 15 bases lay between the germline ends.

The chain uses TRBV6-2 or TRBV6-3 and TRBJ2-7, with a weak D call TRBD1 (5 bases). V lost 8 bases and J lost 0, with 11 bases in between. Looked up from germline, CDR1 is MNHEY and CDR2 is SVGEGT. The length of the CDR3 is 13 residues. CDR3 residues: CASDPDNSYEQYF. The CDR3 DNA sequence: TGTGCCAGCGACCCGGACAACTCCTACGAGCAGTACTTC.

This clonotype was counted many times. CDR3 DNA sequence: TGTGCCAGCAGTTACTCTGGGGGTAATACAGATACGCAGTATTTT. Translated, it gives CASSYSGGNTDTQYF. The chain recombines TRBV6-6 with TRBJ2-3; D is perhaps TRBD1 or TRBD2 (5 bases each). This CDR3 comprises 15 residues. Germline lookup yields CDR1 MNHNY and CDR2 SVGAGI (reference sequence). V dropped 0 bases and J dropped 3 bases, with 10 bases sitting between them.

The chain recombines TRBV13 with TRBJ2-5, with a weak D call TRBD1 (5 bases). Germline V gene lookup returns CDR1 PRHDT and CDR2 FYEKMQ (reference sequence). V was pared by 5 bases and J by 0 bases, with 22 bases between. The CDR3 has 18 amino acids. The CDR3 loop is CASSPGTDSGRNQETQYF. For the CDR3, the DNA is TGTGCCAGCAGCCCGGGTACAGACAGTGGAAGGAACCAAGAGACCCAGTACTTC.

This clonotype occurred many times. The CDR3 DNA is TGCAGTGGGCTGACAGGGATGGCCAACTATGGCTACACCTTC. Its translation is CSGLTGMANYGYTF. J is TRBJ1-2 and V is TRBV20-1; 7 bases agree with TRBD1. The trim removed 7 bases at V and 2 bases at J, leaving 10 bases unmatched. The CDR3 consists of 14 residues. Germline CDR1 reads DFQATT; CDR2 reads SNEGSKA (reference sequence).

This clonotype was seen at least ten times. The V gene is TRBV7-9, the J gene TRBJ2-5, with TRBD1 identical over 8 bases. CDR3 length equals 16 residues. Trimming took 5 bases from V and 7 from J; bases not matched to a gene: 15. Germline CDR1 reads SEHNR; CDR2 reads FQNEAQ (reference sequence). In DNA, the CDR3 is TGTGCCAGCAGCGCCCGTACGGGACAGGTACTACGGACCCAGTACTTC. Translation gives CASSARTGQVLRTQYF.

This clonotype was counted at least ten times. This rearrangement joins TRBV28 to TRBJ2-7; a weak D match, TRBD1 (6 bases). V lost 5 bases and J lost 3, with 17 bases in between. Germline V lookup: CDR1 MDHEN, CDR2 SYDVKM. CDR3 length: 15 amino acids. CDR3 sequence reads: CASSKTGTLNYEQYF. The CDR3, as DNA: TGTGCCAGCAGTAAAACAGGGACGCTCAACTACGAGCAGTACTTC.

About this clonotype: A much larger clone differs from this one at a single base, so this may be a read error. The rearrangement links TRBV20-1 to TRBJ2-7; 7 bases map to TRBD1. Germline-derived CDR1 and CDR2 are DFQATT and SNEGSKA (reference sequence). After removal of 2 bases from V and 5 bases from J, the junction contained 6 bases not matched to a gene. The CDR3 is 13 amino acids. CDR3 bases: TGCAGTGCTAGAACCCGGGACAGCCACGAGCAGTACTTC. Its protein is CSARTRDSHEQYF.

This clonotype was detected many times. V gene TRBV7-2 combines with J gene TRBJ1-4; 9 nucleotides line up with TRBD1. Germline assignment: CDR1 SGHTA and CDR2 FQGNSA. CDR3 length: 14 residues. Trimming removed 5 bases from V and 7 bases from J; junction bases left unmatched: 5. The CDR3 DNA is TGTGCCAGCAGCCCGGGACAGGGTGGTGAAAAACTGTTTTTT. Its translation is CASSPGQGGEKLFF. The complete variable domain, with remaining parts taken from reference TRBV7-2 and TRBJ1-4, reads GAGVSQSPSNKVTEKGKDVELRCDPISGHTALYWYRQSLGQGLEFLIYFQGNSAPDKSGLPSDRFSAERTGGSVSTLTIQRTQQEDSAVYLCASSPGQGGEKLFFGSGTQLSVL.

There are many counts of this clonotype. The chain recombines TRBV11-2 with TRBJ2-5; D may be TRBD2 (6 bases). This CDR3 has 14 residues. The V gene lost 1 base and the J gene lost 3 bases, with 9 bases spanning the gap. Germline CDR1 SGHAT, CDR2 FQNNGV. The CDR3 sequence: CASSLVIAEETQYF. CDR3 DNA sequence: TGTGCCAGCAGCTTAGTGATAGCGGAAGAGACCCAGTACTTC.

This clonotype was counted at least ten times. This chain links TRBV10-3 with TRBJ2-1; 10 bases align to TRBD2. The CDR3 has 18 amino acids. J gave up 4 bases and V 0 bases, and 9 bases lay outside the gene matches. Germline lookup yields CDR1 ENHRY and CDR2 SYGVKD. CDR3: CAISESPSGSPLYNEQFF. The CDR3 nucleotides are TGTGCCATCAGTGAGTCTCCTAGCGGGAGTCCCCTTTACAATGAGCAGTTCTTC.

Ten or more counts support this clonotype. The chain has TRBV6-2 or TRBV6-3 and TRBJ1-1; unclear D gene. V was clipped by 5 bases and J by 5 bases, with 15 bases between them. CDR3 length: 14 residues. Germline CDR1 MNHEY, CDR2 SVGEGT. The CDR3 bases are TGTGCCAGCAGTAACCCCGGGATGACAACTGAAGCTTTCTTT. Residues: CASSNPGMTTEAFF.

This clonotype was observed at least ten times. The chain is built from TRBV5-6 and TRBJ2-2; D is uncertain. The germline V gene encodes CDR1 SGHDT and CDR2 YYEEEE. The CDR3 length is 15 residues. Trimming stripped 2 bases from V and 1 base from J, with 9 bases between. CDR3 sequence reads: CASSFDHWNTGELFF. The DNA for the CDR3 is TGTGCCAGCAGCTTCGACCATTGGAACACCGGGGAGCTGTTTTTT.

This clonotype has at least ten counts. This rearrangement joins TRBV5-1 to TRBJ2-5, with TRBD1 identical over 7 bases. The CDR3 length is 14 residues. Germline V gene sequence: CDR1 SGHRS, CDR2 YFSETQ. Trimming cost V 4 bases and J 2 bases; bases outside gene matches: 5. CDR3 nucleotides: TGCGCCAGCAGCGACCAGGGACAGCAAGAGACCCAGTACTTC. It codes for CASSDQGQQETQYF.

This clonotype has at least ten counts. The chain is built from TRBV19 and TRBJ1-4; 7 bases are a match to TRBD1. Losses at the gene ends were 5 bases for V and 8 bases for J; bases not matched to a gene: 8. Germline CDR1 reads LNHDA; CDR2 reads SQIVND (reference sequence). This CDR3 is 14 amino acids long. CDR3 in amino acids: CASSDTGVGEKLFF. CDR3 sequence (DNA): TGTGCCAGTAGTGATACAGGGGTCGGCGAAAAACTGTTTTTT.